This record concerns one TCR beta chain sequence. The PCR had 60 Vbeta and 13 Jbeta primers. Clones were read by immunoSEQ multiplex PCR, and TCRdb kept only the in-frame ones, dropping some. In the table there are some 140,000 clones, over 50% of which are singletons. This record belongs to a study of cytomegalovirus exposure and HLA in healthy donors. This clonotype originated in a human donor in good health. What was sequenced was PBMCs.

The CDR3 DNA reads as TGTGCCAGCAGCCAAGAGTCCGGGATCCCCTATGGCTACACCTTC. This gives the protein CASSQESGIPYGYTF. The V and J genes are TRBV14 and TRBJ1-2; D is unclear. CDR3 length: 15 residues. V gave up 0 bases and J gave up 4 bases, with 12 bases separating them. The germline gives CDR1 SGHDN, CDR2 FVKESK.